Below are 32 T cell receptor beta chains sequenced from a single sample in a study of cytomegalovirus exposure and HLA in healthy donors. PCR employed 60 Vbeta and 13 Jbeta primers. The protocol was immunoSEQ multiplex PCR, while the TCRdb copy is restricted to in-frame clones and leaves out a portion. The table records around 150,000 clones, over 80% of them present only once. The sample comprised PBMCs. The receptor set was obtained from a human donor in good health.

The CDR3 DNA reads TGCGCCAGCAGCCAAGATCACGACTGGAATCAGCCCCAGCATTTT. Residues: CASSQDHDWNQPQHF. The genes are TRBV4-1 and TRBJ1-5; D unresolved. Germline V gene data show CDR1 as MGHRA and CDR2 as YSYEKL. The V end lost 0 bases, the J end lost 4 bases, and 10 bases lay between the germline ends. CDR3 length: 15 residues.

This clone was detected only a few times. The CDR3 is CASSSTGGNSYEQYF. The DNA of the CDR3 is TGTGCCAGCAGCTCTACAGGGGGAAACTCCTACGAGCAGTACTTC. This chain connects TRBV7-2 to TRBJ2-7; 8 positions agree with TRBD1. The ends lost 4 bases at V and 0 bases at J; junction bases unmatched: 5. CDR1 is SGHTA and CDR2 is FQGNSA in the germline V gene. The CDR3 is 15 residues long.

V gene TRBV18 combines with J gene TRBJ2-7; the D is unclear. The germline V and J ends were trimmed by 6 bases and 7 bases, with 10 bases remaining between them. The length of the CDR3 is 11 residues. Germline CDR1 reads KGHSH; CDR2 reads LQKENI. CDR3: CASSGLREQYF. The CDR3 bases are TGTGCCAGCTCGGGCCTCAGGGAGCAGTACTTC.

The V and J genes are TRBV28 and TRBJ1-2, with a possible D match to TRBD1 (6 bases). V was pared by 2 bases and J by 3 bases, with 13 bases between. This CDR3 is 15 amino acids long. CDR1 MDHEN and CDR2 SYDVKM come from the germline V gene. CDR3 nucleotide sequence: TGTGCCAGCAGTTTAACCGGGGGGCCTGACTATGGCTACACCTTC. Amino acids: CASSLTGGPDYGYTF.

The sample holds a few counts of this clone. The chain couples TRBV5-4 to TRBJ2-1, with 7 positions matching TRBD1. The CDR3 is 13 residues long. After removal of 4 bases from V and 10 bases from J, the junction contained 8 bases not matched to a gene. In germline, CDR1 is SGHNT, CDR2 YYREEE (reference sequence). The CDR3 sequence: CASSLDRVGEQFF. The CDR3 nucleotides are TGTGCCAGCAGCCTCGACAGGGTTGGGGAGCAGTTCTTC.

The chain employs TRBV9 and TRBJ1-1, with 7 bases aligning to TRBD1. After removal of 0 bases from V and 3 bases from J, the junction contained 2 bases not matched to a gene. From germline, CDR1 is SGDLS and CDR2 YYNGEE. The CDR3 extends over 14 amino acids. CDR3 in amino acids: CASSVGQGHTEAFF. CDR3 bases: TGTGCCAGCAGCGTAGGACAGGGACACACTGAAGCTTTCTTT.

This clone was found once. The rearrangement uses TRBV19 and TRBJ1-5; 11 nucleotides align to TRBD1. This CDR3 has 17 amino acids. Per the germline V gene, CDR1 is LNHDA and CDR2 is SQIVND (reference sequence). Losses at the gene ends were 5 bases for V and 5 bases for J; bases not matched to a gene: 11. CDR3: CASSGSFRDRGYQPQHF. For the CDR3, the DNA is TGTGCCAGTAGTGGAAGCTTTCGGGACAGGGGGTATCAGCCCCAGCATTTT. Filled out from reference TRBV19 and TRBJ1-5, the complete variable domain reads DGGITQSPKYLFRKEGQNVTLSCEQNLNHDAMYWYRQDPGQGLRLIYYSQIVNDFQKGDIAEGYSVSREKKESFPLTVTSAQKNPTAFYLCASSGSFRDRGYQPQHFGDGTRLSIL.

The V gene is TRBV4-2, the J gene TRBJ1-1, with D possibly being TRBD1 (5 bases). The CDR3 spans 13 residues. Germline values: CDR1 LGHNA, CDR2 YNFKEQ. V lost 4 bases to trimming and J lost 4 bases, with 10 bases between them. Here the CDR3 reads CASSRSGTTEAFF. As DNA, the CDR3 is TGTGCCAGCAGCCGCAGCGGGACCACTGAAGCTTTCTTT.

This chain links TRBV5-1 with TRBJ2-1, with 15 nucleotides matching TRBD2. The V segment lost 4 bases and the J segment 10 bases; nucleotides outside the gene matches: 6. The CDR3 is made up of 15 amino acids. From germline, CDR1 is SGHRS and CDR2 YFSETQ. CDR3 sequence reads: CASSPGLAGGQEQFF. CDR3 coding DNA: TGCGCCAGCAGCCCCGGACTAGCGGGGGGGCAAGAGCAGTTCTTC.

Written as DNA, the CDR3 is TGTGCCAGCAGTTACTCGAGTACAGTTAACACTGAAGCTTTCTTT. Protein sequence: CASSYSSTVNTEAFF. The gene calls are TRBV6-5 and TRBJ1-1; D gene uncertain. The CDR3 is made up of 15 amino acids. Trimming stripped 0 bases from V and 2 bases from J, with 10 bases between. Germline CDR1 reads MNHEY; CDR2 reads SVGAGI.

The rearrangement uses TRBV4-3 and TRBJ1-2; D gene unclear. The CDR3 consists of 18 residues. Germline V gene sequence: CDR1 LGHNA, CDR2 YSLEER. Trimming cost V 4 bases and J 5 bases, with 26 bases left between them. CDR3 nucleotides: TGCGCCAGCAGCCCTGGATCATCGTCGCTAACCCGGAGGTATGGCTACACCTTC. Translated: CASSPGSSSLTRRYGYTF.

The chain uses TRBV5-4 and TRBJ2-7; 8 bases fit TRBD2. The CDR3 consists of 17 residues. CDR1 is SGHNT and CDR2 is YYREEE in the germline V gene (reference sequence). V dropped 4 bases and J dropped 6; count of bases not matched to a gene: 18. CDR3 DNA: TGTGCCAGCAGCAAACTCGGACTAGCCGGGGGGGTCTCCGAGCAGTACTTC. Amino acids: CASSKLGLAGGVSEQYF.

This clone was counted once. V gene TRBV5-1 combines with J gene TRBJ1-1; D ambiguous. Germline V gene lookup returns CDR1 SGHRS and CDR2 YFSETQ. V was shortened by 0 bases and J by 5 bases, with 11 bases between the two germline ends. The CDR3 has 14 amino acids. CDR3: CASSLAGSGTEAFF. CDR3 bases: TGCGCCAGCAGCTTGGCCGGTTCAGGTACTGAAGCTTTCTTT.

This chain connects TRBV7-8 to TRBJ1-5, with D perhaps TRBD1 (5 bases). The CDR3 extends over 15 amino acids. The V gene lost 3 bases and the J gene lost 5 bases, with 14 bases spanning the gap. Germline V CDR1 and CDR2: SGHVS, FQNEAQ. The DNA for the CDR3 is TGTGCCAGCAGCTTGCTGCAGGGTAGGCATCAGCCCCAGCATTTT. Residues: CASSLLQGRHQPQHF.

The chain joins TRBV12-2 to TRBJ2-5; the table's D call, TRBD2, was not checked against the DNA. TRBV12-2 represents a pseudogene. The CDR3 contains 12 residues. The DNA for the CDR3 is TGTGCAAGTCGCTTCCTAAAAGAGACCCAGTACTTC. Translated, it gives CASRFLKETQYF.

This chain connects TRBV4-2 to TRBJ2-2, with TRBD2 matching over 7 bases. V lost 5 bases, J lost 7 bases, and 10 bases stayed unmatched. Germline V gene lookup returns CDR1 LGHNA and CDR2 YNFKEQ. The length of the CDR3 is 15 residues. CDR3 nucleotides: TGTGCCAGCAGCAGCCATCCGGGGGGTTACGGGGAGCTGTTTTTT. This codes for CASSSHPGGYGELFF.

This chain connects TRBV5-6 to TRBJ2-3; TRBD2 is a possible D gene (7 bases). The germline CDR1 and CDR2 sequences are SGHDT and YYEEEE. Trimming stripped 0 bases from V and 2 bases from J, with 10 bases between. The CDR3 totals 15 residues. The CDR3 region is CASSLAGGFTDTQYF. In DNA form, the CDR3 reads TGTGCCAGCAGCTTGGCGGGGGGCTTCACAGATACGCAGTATTTT.

V usage is TRBV9 and J usage is TRBJ1-3, with 8 nucleotides matching TRBD1. With 1 base clipped from V and 4 bases from J, the junction kept 10 bases outside the gene matches. The CDR3 has 17 residues. In germline, CDR1 is SGDLS, CDR2 YYNGEE. This CDR3 reads CASSVRRGTGDGNTIYF. The DNA of the CDR3 is TGTGCCAGCAGCGTACGACGGGGGACAGGTGACGGAAACACCATATATTTT.

V gene TRBV4-3 combines with J gene TRBJ2-3; a possible D gene is TRBD2 (7 bases). This CDR3 spans 17 amino acids. With 2 bases removed from V and 4 bases from J, the gap between germline ends came to 19 bases. The germline V gene encodes CDR1 LGHNA and CDR2 YSLEER. In DNA form, the CDR3 reads TGCGCCAGCAGCCAATATTCCTACGGGGGGCCCGCAGATACGCAGTATTTT. This codes for CASSQYSYGGPADTQYF.

This rearrangement joins TRBV19 to TRBJ1-5; no firm D call. This CDR3 has 14 amino acids. CDR1 and CDR2 (germline): LNHDA, SQIVND (reference sequence). Trimming shortened V by 7 bases and J by 3 bases, and 13 bases separated the two germline ends. The CDR3 coding sequence is TGTGCCAGTACTCTGGTAGTGTACAATCAGCCCCAGCATTTT. It yields the protein CASTLVVYNQPQHF.

J is TRBJ1-1 and V is TRBV27; D gene uncertain. Germline-derived CDR1 and CDR2 are MNHEY and SMNVEV (reference sequence). The V and J ends lost 3 bases and 6 bases respectively, with 8 bases between them. This CDR3 contains 12 residues. The CDR3 is CASSFWRAEAFF. In DNA form, the CDR3 reads TGTGCCAGCAGTTTTTGGAGGGCTGAAGCTTTCTTT.

The chain is built from TRBV7-8 and TRBJ2-5, with a weak D call TRBD1 (6 bases). Trimming took 6 bases from V and 0 from J, leaving 17 bases between them. CDR1 and CDR2 (germline): SGHVS, FQNEAQ. This CDR3 region has 16 residues. The CDR3 DNA is TGTGCCAGCAGTTTGATGGGGACACTGAACCAAGAGACCCAGTACTTC. It codes for CASSLMGTLNQETQYF.

V and J are TRBV2 and TRBJ1-3; TRBD1 agrees at 7 bases. Trimming took 8 bases from V and 1 from J; bases not matched to a gene: 2. From germline, CDR1 is SNHLY and CDR2 FYNNEI. This CDR3 region has 13 residues. CDR3 nucleotides: TGTGCCAGCTCACAGGGGTCTGGAAACACCATATATTTT. Translation gives CASSQGSGNTIYF.

This chain links TRBV7-8 with TRBJ1-3; D call uncertain. V was cut by 5 bases and J by 1 base, with 12 bases left in between. CDR3 length: 15 residues. The germline V gene encodes CDR1 SGHVS and CDR2 FQNEAQ. The CDR3 protein is CASSKRLGSGNTIYF. In nucleotides, the CDR3 is TGTGCCAGCAGCAAGCGGCTGGGATCTGGAAACACCATATATTTT.

Here the CDR3 reads CASSYHPTGSNSPLHF. The CDR3 DNA is TGTGCCAGCAGTTACCATCCTACAGGGTCTAATTCACCCCTCCACTTT. The gene calls are TRBV6-5 and TRBJ1-6; D might be TRBD1 (6 bases). Trimming took off 2 bases at V and 6 bases at J, with 14 bases between the two ends. CDR1 and CDR2 from the germline V gene are MNHEY and SVGAGI. The CDR3 runs 16 residues.

The CDR3 sequence is CASSLTRGTTDTQYF. CDR3 DNA sequence: TGTGCCAGCAGCTTAACGAGGGGGACCACAGATACGCAGTATTTT. The rearrangement uses TRBV7-3 and TRBJ2-3, with D perhaps matching TRBD1 (6 bases). V gave up 0 bases and J gave up 2 bases, with 9 bases separating them. The CDR3 has 15 amino acids. Germline CDR1 reads SGHTA; CDR2 reads FQGTGA.

This clone was seen a handful of times. The V and J genes are TRBV2 and TRBJ1-2; no clear D. The CDR3 sequence is 13 residues long. Trimming took off 2 bases at V and 5 bases at J, with 9 bases between the two ends. Germline CDR1 is SNHLY and CDR2 is FYNNEI. In DNA, the CDR3 is TGTGCCAGCAGTGAACGGGAGGAGTATGGCTACACCTTC. Residues: CASSEREEYGYTF.

The chain recombines TRBV6-4 with TRBJ1-6, with 9 bases aligning to TRBD1. Trimming removed 2 bases from V and 9 bases from J; junction bases left unmatched: 5. This CDR3 spans 15 amino acids. CDR1 and CDR2 from the germline V gene are MRHNA and SNTAGT. CDR3 in amino acids: CASSDRGTGLSPLHF. CDR3 nucleotide sequence: TGTGCCAGCAGTGACCGTGGGACAGGGCTTTCACCCCTCCACTTT.

J is TRBJ2-7 and V is TRBV13; 12 bases are shared with TRBD1. With 3 bases clipped from V and 4 bases from J, the junction kept 4 bases outside the gene matches. The length of the CDR3 is 15 residues. Germline V lookup: CDR1 PRHDT, CDR2 FYEKMQ (reference sequence). This CDR3 is CASSFQGQGAYEQYF. The CDR3 nucleotides are TGTGCCAGCAGCTTCCAGGGACAGGGGGCTTACGAGCAGTACTTC.

The chain recombines TRBV6-1 with TRBJ1-1; D gene unclear. The length of the CDR3 is 13 residues. Between the trimmed V and J ends, which lost 8 bases and 2 bases, there was a span of 12 bases. CDR1 is MNHNS, CDR2 SASEGT, per germline. CDR3 loop: CASYISSNTEAFF. CDR3 nucleotide sequence: TGTGCCAGCTACATTTCTTCAAACACTGAAGCTTTCTTT.

V is TRBV2 and J is TRBJ1-1; 7 bases map to TRBD1. V gave up 5 bases and J gave up 3 bases; unmatched junction bases: 9. CDR3 length equals 15 residues. CDR1 and CDR2 from the germline V gene are SNHLY and FYNNEI. CDR3: CASSQGRTGDTEAFF. DNA of the CDR3: TGTGCCAGCAGTCAAGGGAGAACAGGGGACACTGAAGCTTTCTTT.

Only one count was recorded for this clone. The genes are TRBV4-3 and TRBJ2-3, with D possibly TRBD2 on 6 matching bases. This CDR3 contains 15 residues. V gave up 3 bases and J gave up 10 bases, with 20 bases separating them. Per the germline V gene, CDR1 is LGHNA and CDR2 is YSLEER. CDR3 nucleotides: TGCGCCAGCAGCCAGGCCGGAGGGCCCACGTCGGCGCAGTATTTT. Translation: CASSQAGGPTSAQYF.